This T cell receptor (beta chain) was sequenced in a study of CD8+CD57+ T cells in acquired aplastic anemia. Study-level findings and limits: Shared by patients and controls, 25 to 35 CD8+ CDR3s were abundant in patients. For CD8+ Simpson's diversity, patients and controls showed no significant difference.

This CDR3 is built from 15 residues. Trimming removed 5 bases from V and 0 bases from J; junction bases left unmatched: 5. Germline loops: CDR1 LNHDA, CDR2 SQIVND (reference sequence). All sequencing subjects had displayed CD8+CD57+ cell expansion on flow cytometry. This clonotype was recorded at least ten times. Its cognate antigen is unknown. The template for TCR beta VDJ and CDR3 sequence profiling was genomic DNA. TCRdb analysed the reads with MiXCR anew, one entry per CDR3 protein. Of hundreds of thousands of distinct CDR3 sequences listed, about a third are singletons. Material for sequencing was sorted CD4+, CD8+, or CD8+CD57+ T cells (not recorded which) from PBMCs. The sequence was obtained from a human donor with aplastic anemia. The chain joins TRBV19 to TRBJ2-5, with 8 bases aligning to TRBD2. CDR3 in DNA: TGTGCCAGTAGTTCTAGCGGGCTATACCAAGAGACCCAGTACTTC. It is translated as CASSSSGLYQETQYF.